The 26 T cell receptor beta chains below come from one sample, sequenced in a study of shared clonotypes between healthy human individuals. This table comes from immunoSEQ multiplex PCR, and its TCRdb copy is limited to in-frame clones, with some not included. The sample has approximately 2,000,000 clones, just under 95% seen once. Selected positively for CCR7 and CD45RO-negative, naive CD8 cells excluded terminally differentiated effector memory CD45RA+ cells. The sequenced sample consisted of naive CD8+ T cells from PBMCs. The source is a man younger than 30 in good health. Some clones in this sample may be carry-over from other donors' samples.

The rearrangement joins TRBV19 to TRBJ2-5; D is unclear. Germline-derived CDR1 and CDR2 are LNHDA and SQIVND (reference sequence). V was pared by 6 bases and J by 4 bases, with 18 bases between. The CDR3 is made up of 15 amino acids. CDR3 nucleotides: TGTGCCAGTAGCCCCCGGCAGGTAGTATCAGAGACCCAGTACTTC. Its protein product is CASSPRQVVSETQYF. The full variable domain, in which reference TRBV19 and TRBJ2-5 provide the parts outside the CDR3, is DGGITQSPKYLFRKEGQNVTLSCEQNLNHDAMYWYRQDPGQGLRLIYYSQIVNDFQKGDIAEGYSVSREKKESFPLTVTSAQKNPTAFYLCASSPRQVVSETQYFGPGTRLLVL.

This CDR3 is CAIRDELYNEQFF. The CDR3 DNA sequence: TGTGCCATCAGAGACGAATTATACAATGAGCAGTTCTTC. The chain employs TRBV10-3 and TRBJ2-1; no firm D call. CDR1 ENHRY and CDR2 SYGVKD come from the germline V gene. Trimming stripped 6 bases from V and 4 bases from J, with 10 bases between. The CDR3 runs to 13 residues.

Remarks on this clone: The same CDR3 can be traced to other DNA sequences in this sample. The chain uses TRBV5-5 and TRBJ2-7; TRBD1 aligns across 7 bases. CDR3 length: 13 residues. Germline CDR1 SGHKS, CDR2 YYEKEE (reference sequence). V shed 2 bases and J 3 bases; nucleotides not matched to a gene: 2. The chain's CDR3 is CASSLRQGYEQYF. DNA of the CDR3: TGTGCCAGCAGCTTACGACAGGGCTACGAGCAGTACTTC.

This chain uses TRBV29-1 with TRBJ1-2; TRBD1 matches 9 bases. V shed 7 bases, J shed 7 bases, and the junction held 10 bases outside the gene matches. Germline V gene lookup returns CDR1 SQVTM and CDR2 ANQGSEA. CDR3 length equals 13 residues. CDR3 residues: CSAVTGGAFGYTF. The CDR3 coding sequence is TGCAGCGCCGTAACAGGGGGCGCTTTTGGCTACACCTTC.

J is TRBJ1-5 and V is TRBV6-1, with no clear D. V lost 7 bases, J lost 4 bases, and 8 bases lay in between. The CDR3 has 12 amino acids. Germline V CDR1 and CDR2: MNHNS, SASEGT. CDR3 amino acids: CASTYLNQPQHF. DNA of the CDR3: TGTGCCAGCACCTATCTAAATCAGCCCCAGCATTTT.

The chain couples TRBV29-1 to TRBJ2-1, with 7 bases lining up with TRBD2. J was trimmed by 3 bases and V by 7 bases; bases with no gene match: 6. The CDR3 is 13 residues long. The germline gives CDR1 SQVTM, CDR2 ANQGSEA. The chain's CDR3 is CSAKREHYNEQFF. DNA of the CDR3: TGCAGCGCTAAGCGGGAACACTACAATGAGCAGTTCTTC.

V is TRBV7-3 and J is TRBJ2-5; D tentatively fits TRBD1 or TRBD2 (5 bases each). In germline, CDR1 is SGHTA, CDR2 FQGTGA. This CDR3 region has 15 residues. Deletions cut 5 bases from V and 1 base from J, with 14 bases between. Here the CDR3 reads CASSPSGRLQETQYF. CDR3 sequence (DNA): TGTGCCAGCAGCCCCTCGGGACGCCTCCAAGAGACCCAGTACTTC.

CDR3: CSVPDGYEQYF. In DNA form, the CDR3 reads TGCAGCGTTCCGGACGGATACGAGCAGTACTTC. The chain combines TRBV29-1 with TRBJ2-7; no firm D call. This CDR3 is 11 amino acids long. Germline V gene lookup returns CDR1 SQVTM and CDR2 ANQGSEA. Deletions cut 5 bases from V and 4 bases from J, with 9 bases between.

This clone was recorded once. The chain uses TRBV13 and TRBJ2-5; TRBD2 aligns across 11 bases. The DNA end lines up better with TRBJ2-7; the J call may be wrong. From germline, CDR1 is PRHDT and CDR2 FYEKMQ (reference sequence). CDR3 length equals 14 residues. The CDR3: CASSLSGRAYEQYF. CDR3 DNA sequence: TGTGCCAGCAGCCTTAGCGGGAGGGCCTACGAGCAGTACTTC.

The chain combines TRBV27 with TRBJ2-1, with 10 nucleotides matching TRBD2. The CDR3 length is 14 residues. The junction had 12 bases not matched to a gene; V was cut back by 5 bases and J by 14 bases. CDR1 MNHEY and CDR2 SMNVEV come from the germline V gene (reference sequence). The CDR3 DNA is TGTGCCAGCAGTATGGGGGTGCTAGCGGGAGTGGAGTTCTTC. Protein: CASSMGVLAGVEFF.

The rearrangement links TRBV19 to TRBJ2-2; 13 bases map to TRBD2. This CDR3 has 17 amino acids. Trimming took 5 bases from V and 1 from J; bases not matched to a gene: 4. In germline, CDR1 is LNHDA, CDR2 SQIVND (reference sequence). This CDR3 is CASSVGLAGVNTGELFF. CDR3 in DNA: TGTGCCAGTAGTGTAGGACTAGCGGGAGTGAACACCGGGGAGCTGTTTTTT.

The V and J genes are TRBV29-1 and TRBJ2-1; perhaps D is TRBD1 or TRBD2 (7 bases each). The V and J ends lost 3 bases and 10 bases respectively, with 16 bases between them. Germline CDR1 SQVTM, CDR2 ANQGSEA. The CDR3 is 13 amino acids. The CDR3 sequence: CSVEGGTVKEQFF. CDR3 bases: TGCAGCGTTGAGGGGGGGACAGTTAAGGAGCAGTTCTTC.

The gene calls are TRBV9 and TRBJ1-1; TRBD1 matches 9 bases. The germline V gene encodes CDR1 SGDLS and CDR2 YYNGEE. The V and J ends lost 3 bases and 5 bases, in that order; junction bases with no gene match: 11. The CDR3 extends over 16 amino acids. The CDR3 nucleotides are TGTGCCAGCAGCGCCGCCGGGACAGGGAGGAGAACTGAAGCTTTCTTT. It is translated as CASSAAGTGRRTEAFF.

The chain employs TRBV13 and TRBJ2-7; 9 bases agree with TRBD1. The junction had 5 bases not matched to a gene; V was cut back by 5 bases and J by 6 bases. This CDR3 is built from 13 residues. Looked up from germline, CDR1 is PRHDT and CDR2 is FYEKMQ (reference sequence). CDR3 nucleotides: TGTGCCAGCAGCCGTGGGACAGGGAGCGAGCAGTACTTC. Its translation is CASSRGTGSEQYF. The full variable domain, in which reference TRBV13 and TRBJ2-7 provide the parts outside the CDR3, is AAGVIQSPRHLIKEKRETATLKCYPIPRHDTVYWYQQGPGQDPQFLISFYEKMQSDKGSIPDRFSAQQFSDYHSELNMSSLELGDSALYFCASSRGTGSEQYFGPGTRLTVT.

The chain employs TRBV10-3 and TRBJ2-2; possibly TRBD1 or TRBD2 for D (5 bases each). CDR3 size: 15 residues. CDR1 and CDR2 (germline): ENHRY, SYGVKD. V lost 3 bases, J lost 4 bases, and 12 bases lay in between. The CDR3, as DNA: TGTGCCATCAGTGAAGTGCGTGGGACCACCGGGGAGCTGTTTTTT. This gives the protein CAISEVRGTTGELFF.

This rearrangement joins TRBV28 to TRBJ2-1; 9 bases line up with TRBD1. V was pared by 5 bases and J by 6 bases, with 5 bases of the junction left unmatched. The CDR3 spans 14 residues. From germline, CDR1 is MDHEN and CDR2 SYDVKM. The CDR3 is CASSLTGGSNEQFF. CDR3 coding DNA: TGTGCCAGCAGTCTTACAGGGGGCAGCAATGAGCAGTTCTTC. Filled out from reference TRBV28 and TRBJ2-1, the complete variable domain reads DVKVTQSSRYLVKRTGEKVFLECVQDMDHENMFWYRQDPGLGLRLIYFSYDVKMKEKGDIPEGYSVSREKKERFSLILESASTNQTSMYLCASSLTGGSNEQFFGPGTRLTVL.

This clone was counted a single time. The rearrangement links TRBV19 to TRBJ2-3; weak D call: TRBD2 (5 bases). This CDR3 contains 13 residues. V dropped 10 bases and J dropped 1 base, with 12 bases sitting between them. CDR1 LNHDA and CDR2 SQIVND come from the germline V gene (reference sequence). The CDR3 DNA reads TGTGCCACCACCCGGGGAGGCACAGATACGCAGTATTTT. It translates to CATTRGGTDTQYF.

The gene calls are TRBV27 and TRBJ2-7; D might be TRBD1 (5 bases). The germline CDR1 and CDR2 sequences are MNHEY and SMNVEV (reference sequence). V shed 2 bases and J shed 6 bases, with 11 bases lying between them. This CDR3 is 13 amino acids long. DNA for the CDR3: TGTGCCAGCAGTTTAGCCAGGGCTGCCGAGCAGTACTTC. Translation: CASSLARAAEQYF.

The J gene is TRBJ2-7, the V gene TRBV29-1, with D possibly TRBD1 on 6 matching bases. Between the trimmed V and J ends, which lost 7 bases and 4 bases, there was a span of 17 bases. CDR3 length: 13 residues. The germline V gene encodes CDR1 SQVTM and CDR2 ANQGSEA. The CDR3: CSAKQGYRYEQYF. CDR3 in DNA: TGCAGCGCAAAACAGGGTTATCGATACGAGCAGTACTTC.

This clone was observed a single time. The V and J genes are TRBV19 and TRBJ1-5, with D unclear. This CDR3 is built from 14 residues. Germline CDR1 and CDR2: LNHDA and SQIVND (reference sequence). With 3 bases removed from V and 3 bases from J, the gap between germline ends came to 9 bases. Here the CDR3 DNA reads TGTGCCAGTAGTATCTTAGGGTACAATCAGCCCCAGCATTTT. This sequence encodes CASSILGYNQPQHF.

This clone was seen once. The chain uses TRBV19 and TRBJ2-3, with a weak D call TRBD1 (6 bases). The CDR3 consists of 16 residues. V was trimmed by 3 bases and J by 0 bases, leaving 13 bases between them. Germline lookup yields CDR1 LNHDA and CDR2 SQIVND (reference sequence). CDR3 nucleotide sequence: TGTGCCAGTAGTATTACAGGGTTTTCTAGCACAGATACGCAGTATTTT. This codes for CASSITGFSSTDTQYF.

In this sample, this clone turned up a few times. The V and J genes are TRBV2 and TRBJ2-7; 12 bases line up with TRBD2. The CDR3 sequence is 17 residues long. Germline values: CDR1 SNHLY, CDR2 FYNNEI. Trimming took 0 bases from V and 2 from J; bases not matched to a gene: 5. The CDR3 bases are TGTGCCAGCAGTGAAGCGGGGACTAGCGGGCTAGCCTACGAGCAGTACTTC. This codes for CASSEAGTSGLAYEQYF.

The rearrangement uses TRBV5-4 and TRBJ2-1, with D possibly TRBD2 on 6 matching bases. The germline CDR1 and CDR2 sequences are SGHNT and YYREEE (reference sequence). Trimming removed 3 bases at V and 5 bases at J, with 12 bases between. The CDR3 covers 14 residues. For the CDR3, the DNA is TGTGCCAGCAGCTCCACTAGCAGAGACAATGAGCAGTTCTTC. Translating it yields CASSSTSRDNEQFF. The entire variable domain, with the rest obtained from reference TRBV5-4 and TRBJ2-1, is as follows: ETGVTQSPTHLIKTRGQQVTLRCSSQSGHNTVSWYQQALGQGPQFIFQYYREEENGRGNFPPRFSGLQFPNYSSELNVNALELDDSALYLCASSSTSRDNEQFFGPGTRLTVL.

DNA of the CDR3: TGTGCCAGCAGGGTCGGGAGGGCTTCGGAGACCCAGTACTTC. This translates into CASRVGRASETQYF. The rearrangement links TRBV2 to TRBJ2-5; 8 nucleotides align to TRBD2. Germline loops: CDR1 SNHLY, CDR2 FYNNEI. The J segment lost 5 bases and the V segment lost 6 bases, leaving 8 bases of the junction unmatched. This CDR3 has 14 amino acids.

The chain recombines TRBV29-1 with TRBJ1-2; D perhaps matches TRBD1 (6 bases). CDR3 length equals 13 residues. V dropped 7 bases and J dropped 5 bases, with 17 bases sitting between them. Germline CDR1 is SQVTM and CDR2 is ANQGSEA. This CDR3 reads CSATGLNGYGYTF. CDR3 DNA sequence: TGCAGCGCTACAGGGTTGAATGGGTATGGCTACACCTTC.

The J gene is TRBJ1-1, the V gene TRBV6-4; D is unresolved. V gave up 6 bases and J gave up 1 base, with 6 bases separating them. This CDR3 has 12 residues. Germline-derived CDR1 and CDR2 are MRHNA and SNTAGT. The CDR3 loop reads CASSGQNTEAFF. CDR3 nucleotide sequence: TGTGCCAGCAGCGGGCAGAACACTGAAGCTTTCTTT.